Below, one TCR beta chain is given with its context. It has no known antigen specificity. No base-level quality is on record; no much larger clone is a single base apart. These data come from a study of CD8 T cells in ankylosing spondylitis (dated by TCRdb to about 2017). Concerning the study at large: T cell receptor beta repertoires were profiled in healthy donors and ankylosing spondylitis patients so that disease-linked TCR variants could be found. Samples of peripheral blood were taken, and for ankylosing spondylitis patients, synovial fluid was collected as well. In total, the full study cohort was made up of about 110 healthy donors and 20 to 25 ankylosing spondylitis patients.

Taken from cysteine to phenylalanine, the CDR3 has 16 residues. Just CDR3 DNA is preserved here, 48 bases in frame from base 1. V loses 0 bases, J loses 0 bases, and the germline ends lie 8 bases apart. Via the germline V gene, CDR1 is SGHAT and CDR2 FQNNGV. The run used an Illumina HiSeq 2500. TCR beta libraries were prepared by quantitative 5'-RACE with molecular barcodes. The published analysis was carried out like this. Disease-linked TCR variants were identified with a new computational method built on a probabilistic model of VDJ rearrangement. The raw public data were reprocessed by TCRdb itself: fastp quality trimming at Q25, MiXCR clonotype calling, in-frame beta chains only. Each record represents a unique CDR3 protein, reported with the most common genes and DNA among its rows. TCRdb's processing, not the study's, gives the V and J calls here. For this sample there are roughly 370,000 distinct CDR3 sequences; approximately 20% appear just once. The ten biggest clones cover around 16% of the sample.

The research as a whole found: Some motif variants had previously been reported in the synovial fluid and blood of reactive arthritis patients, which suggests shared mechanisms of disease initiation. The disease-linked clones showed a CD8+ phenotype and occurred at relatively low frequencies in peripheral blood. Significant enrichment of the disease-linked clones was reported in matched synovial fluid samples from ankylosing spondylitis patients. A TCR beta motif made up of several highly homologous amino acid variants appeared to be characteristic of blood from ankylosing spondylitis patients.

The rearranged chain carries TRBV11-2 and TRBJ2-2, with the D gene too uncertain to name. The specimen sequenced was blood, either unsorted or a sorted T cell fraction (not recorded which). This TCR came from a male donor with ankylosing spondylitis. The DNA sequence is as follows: TGTGCCAGCAGCTTAGAGGCTTCCGCGAACACCGGGGAGCTGTTTTTT. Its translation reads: CASSLEASANTGELFF.